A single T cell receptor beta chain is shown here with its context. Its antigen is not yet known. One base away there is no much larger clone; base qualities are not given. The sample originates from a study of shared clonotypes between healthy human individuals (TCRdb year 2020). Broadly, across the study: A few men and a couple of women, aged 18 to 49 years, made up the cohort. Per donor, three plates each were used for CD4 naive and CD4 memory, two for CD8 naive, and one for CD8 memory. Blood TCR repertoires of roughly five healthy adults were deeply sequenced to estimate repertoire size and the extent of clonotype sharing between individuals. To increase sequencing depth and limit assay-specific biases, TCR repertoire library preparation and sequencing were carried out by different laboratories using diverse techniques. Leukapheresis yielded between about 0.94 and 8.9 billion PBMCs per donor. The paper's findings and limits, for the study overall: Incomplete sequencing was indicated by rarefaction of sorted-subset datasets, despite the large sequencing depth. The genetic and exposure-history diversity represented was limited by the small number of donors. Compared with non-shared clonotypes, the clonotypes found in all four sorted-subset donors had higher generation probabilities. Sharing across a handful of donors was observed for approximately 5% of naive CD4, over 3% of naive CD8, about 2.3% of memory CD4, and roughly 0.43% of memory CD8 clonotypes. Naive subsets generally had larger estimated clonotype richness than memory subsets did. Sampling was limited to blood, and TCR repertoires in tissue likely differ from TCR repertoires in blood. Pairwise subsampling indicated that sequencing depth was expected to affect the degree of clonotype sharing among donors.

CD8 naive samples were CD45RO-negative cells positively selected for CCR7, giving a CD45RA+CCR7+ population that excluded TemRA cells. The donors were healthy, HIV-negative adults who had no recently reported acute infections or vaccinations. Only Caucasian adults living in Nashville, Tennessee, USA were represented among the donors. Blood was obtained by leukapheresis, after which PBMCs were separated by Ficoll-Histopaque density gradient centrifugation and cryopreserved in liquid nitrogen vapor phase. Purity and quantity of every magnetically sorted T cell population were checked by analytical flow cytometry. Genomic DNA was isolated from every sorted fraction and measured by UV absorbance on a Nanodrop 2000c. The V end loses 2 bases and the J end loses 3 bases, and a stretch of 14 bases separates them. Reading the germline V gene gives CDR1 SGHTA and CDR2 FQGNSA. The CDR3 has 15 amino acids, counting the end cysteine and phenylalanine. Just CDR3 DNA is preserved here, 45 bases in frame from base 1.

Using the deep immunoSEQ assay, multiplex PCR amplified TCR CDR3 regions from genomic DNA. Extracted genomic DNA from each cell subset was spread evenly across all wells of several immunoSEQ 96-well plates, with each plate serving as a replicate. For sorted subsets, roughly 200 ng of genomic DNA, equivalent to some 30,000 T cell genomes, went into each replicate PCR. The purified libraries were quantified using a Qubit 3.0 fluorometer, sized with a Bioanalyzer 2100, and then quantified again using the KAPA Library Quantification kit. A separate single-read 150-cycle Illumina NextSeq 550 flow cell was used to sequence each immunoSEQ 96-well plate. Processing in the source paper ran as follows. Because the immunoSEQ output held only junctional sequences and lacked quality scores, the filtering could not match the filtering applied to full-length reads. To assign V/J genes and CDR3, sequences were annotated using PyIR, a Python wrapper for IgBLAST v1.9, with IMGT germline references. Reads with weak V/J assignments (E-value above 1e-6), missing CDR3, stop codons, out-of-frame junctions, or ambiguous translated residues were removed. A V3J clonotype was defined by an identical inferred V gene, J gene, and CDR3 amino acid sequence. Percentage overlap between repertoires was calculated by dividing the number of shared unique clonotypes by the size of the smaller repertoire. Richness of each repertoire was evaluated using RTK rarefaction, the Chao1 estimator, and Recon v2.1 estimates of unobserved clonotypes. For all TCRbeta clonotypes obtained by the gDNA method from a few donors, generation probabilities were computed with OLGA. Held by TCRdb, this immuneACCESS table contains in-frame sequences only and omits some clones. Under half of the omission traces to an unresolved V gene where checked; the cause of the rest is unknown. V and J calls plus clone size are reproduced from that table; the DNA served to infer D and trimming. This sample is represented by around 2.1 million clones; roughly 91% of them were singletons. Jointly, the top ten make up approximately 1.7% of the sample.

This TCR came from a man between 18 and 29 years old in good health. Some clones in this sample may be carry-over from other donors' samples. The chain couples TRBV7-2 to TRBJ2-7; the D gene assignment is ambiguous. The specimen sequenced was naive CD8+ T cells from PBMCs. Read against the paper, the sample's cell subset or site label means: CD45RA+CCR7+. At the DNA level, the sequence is TGTGCCAGCAGCTTATCTCCTAGGGAATACTACGAGCAGTACTTC. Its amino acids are CASSLSPREYYEQYF.